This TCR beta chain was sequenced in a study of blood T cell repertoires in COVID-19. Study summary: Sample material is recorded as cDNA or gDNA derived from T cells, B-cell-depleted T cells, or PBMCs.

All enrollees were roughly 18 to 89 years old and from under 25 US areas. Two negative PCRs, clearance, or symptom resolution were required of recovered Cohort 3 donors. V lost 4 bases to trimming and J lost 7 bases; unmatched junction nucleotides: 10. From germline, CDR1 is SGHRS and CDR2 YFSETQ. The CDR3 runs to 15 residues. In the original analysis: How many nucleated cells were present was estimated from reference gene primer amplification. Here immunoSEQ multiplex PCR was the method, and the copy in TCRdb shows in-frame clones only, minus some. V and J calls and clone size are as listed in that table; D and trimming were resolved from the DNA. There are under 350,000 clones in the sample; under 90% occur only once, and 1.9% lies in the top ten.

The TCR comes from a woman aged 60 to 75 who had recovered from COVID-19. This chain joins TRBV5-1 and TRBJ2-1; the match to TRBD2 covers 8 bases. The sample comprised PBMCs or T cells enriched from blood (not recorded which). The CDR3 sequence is CASSADLAGTNEQFF. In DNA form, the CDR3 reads TGCGCCAGCAGCGCGGACTTAGCGGGGACGAATGAGCAGTTCTTC.